This T cell receptor (beta chain) was obtained from a study of blood T cell repertoires in COVID-19. In the source study's methods: Estimation of nucleated cell counts was performed using reference gene primer amplification. The method was immunoSEQ multiplex PCR; TCRdb's version includes in-frame clones alone and lacks a portion of them. V, J and clone size were drawn from that table, and D and trimming were deduced from the DNA. The table lists hundreds of thousands of clones, about nine tenths of them singletons. Sequenced: peripheral blood. This receptor was obtained from a woman under 40 who had recovered from COVID-19.

The CDR3 spells CASSSRTGQNTGELFF. The CDR3 DNA is TGTGCCAGCAGCTCGAGGACAGGACAGAACACCGGGGAGCTGTTTTTT. The genes are TRBV7-2 and TRBJ2-2; 7 positions agree with TRBD1. The V gene end was trimmed by 4 bases and the J gene end by 1 base; junction bases not matched to a gene: 6. The CDR3 covers 16 residues. Germline assignment: CDR1 SGHTA and CDR2 FQGNSA.